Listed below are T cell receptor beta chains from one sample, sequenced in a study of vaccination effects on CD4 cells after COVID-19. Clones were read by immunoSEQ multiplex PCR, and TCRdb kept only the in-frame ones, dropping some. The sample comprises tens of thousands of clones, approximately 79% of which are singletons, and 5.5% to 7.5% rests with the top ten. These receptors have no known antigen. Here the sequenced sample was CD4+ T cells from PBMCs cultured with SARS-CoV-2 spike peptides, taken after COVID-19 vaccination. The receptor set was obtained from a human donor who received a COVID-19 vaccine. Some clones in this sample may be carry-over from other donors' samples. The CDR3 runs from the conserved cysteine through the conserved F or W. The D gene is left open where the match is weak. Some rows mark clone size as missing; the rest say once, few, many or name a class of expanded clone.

CDR3nt: TGCGCCAGCAGCCAAGAAACAGGGTTGGCCACTGAAGCTTTCTTT
CDR3aa: CASSQETGLATEAFF
d_gene: .
abundance: .
j_gene: TRBJ1-1
v_gene: TRBV4-3

CDR3nt: TGTGCAAGTCGCTCAGTCCCAACTAGCGGGAGGCCAAAATACAATGAGCAGTTCTTC
CDR3aa: CASRSVPTSGRPKYNEQFF
d_gene: .
abundance: .
j_gene: TRBJ2-1
v_gene: TRBV12-2

CDR3nt: TGTGCCAGCAGCTTGATCCAGGGGGGTCAAGAGACCCAGTACTTC
CDR3aa: CASSLIQGGQETQYF
d_gene: .
abundance: .
j_gene: TRBJ2-5
v_gene: TRBV5-4

CDR3nt: TGTGCCAGCTCACCACGTGACAGTCCTAATGGGCCCCAGCATTTT
CDR3aa: CASSPRDSPNGPQHF
d_gene: .
abundance: .
j_gene: TRBJ1-5
v_gene: TRBV18

CDR3nt: TGTGCCAGCAGCTGCTTACGGAACACTGAAGCTTTCTTT
CDR3aa: CASSCLRNTEAFF
d_gene: .
abundance: .
j_gene: TRBJ1-1
v_gene: TRBV11-2

CDR3nt: TGCGCCAGCAGCTCACAGCGGGTCCAGGGGAGAGGCAATCAGCCCCAGCATTTT
CDR3aa: CASSSQRVQGRGNQPQHF
d_gene: .
abundance: .
j_gene: TRBJ1-5
v_gene: TRBV4-1

CDR3nt: TGTGCCAGCAGCTCCCGACTAGCGGGGAAGTTCAATGAGCAGTTCTTC
CDR3aa: CASSSRLAGKFNEQFF
d_gene: TRBD2
abundance: .
j_gene: TRBJ2-1
v_gene: TRBV5-8

CDR3nt: TGTGCCAGCAGCTTGGAAGCGGGACCCCAAAGAGAGACCCAGTACTTC
CDR3aa: CASSLEAGPQRETQYF
d_gene: TRBD2
abundance: .
j_gene: TRBJ2-5
v_gene: TRBV5-6

CDR3nt: TGTGCCGTACGGGGGACTAGTGGTCTCAATGAGCAGTTCTTC
CDR3aa: CAVRGTSGLNEQFF
d_gene: TRBD2
abundance: .
j_gene: TRBJ2-1
v_gene: TRBV6-5

CDR3nt: TGTGCCAGTAGTCTCGGACAAGTCCCGAACACTGAAGCTTTCTTT
CDR3aa: CASSLGQVPNTEAFF
d_gene: .
abundance: few
j_gene: TRBJ1-1
v_gene: TRBV19

CDR3nt: TGCGCCAGCACACCGTCCGGGGCGCCGGGTGTTGCTTTCTTT
CDR3aa: CASTPSGAPGVAFF
d_gene: .
abundance: .
j_gene: TRBJ1-1
v_gene: TRBV5-1

CDR3nt: TGCGCCAGCAGCTTGGGTCGGACAGGGGGTCCAGATACGCAGTATTTT
CDR3aa: CASSLGRTGGPDTQYF
d_gene: TRBD1
abundance: .
j_gene: TRBJ2-3
v_gene: TRBV5-1

CDR3nt: TGTGCGGGGAGAGGGGCTGGGACCGGGGAGCTGTTTTTT
CDR3aa: CAGRGAGTGELFF
d_gene: .
abundance: few
j_gene: TRBJ2-2
v_gene: TRBV11-2

CDR3nt: TGTGCCAGCAGCCACAACCTTGTAGAGACCCAGTACTTC
CDR3aa: CASSHNLVETQYF
d_gene: .
abundance: .
j_gene: TRBJ2-5
v_gene: TRBV11-2

CDR3nt: TGTGCCAGCAGTGCTTCTCGAGGAGTGTTTAATGAAAAACTGTTTTTT
CDR3aa: CASSASRGVFNEKLFF
d_gene: .
abundance: .
j_gene: TRBJ1-4
v_gene: TRBV6-4

CDR3nt: TGTGCCAGCAGACCTGACAGGGAGGCCCAGTACTTC
CDR3aa: CASRPDREAQYF
d_gene: .
abundance: few
j_gene: TRBJ2-5
v_gene: TRBV6-6

CDR3nt: TGTGCCAGCAGTTTAAACAGCGGCTATGGCTACACCTTC
CDR3aa: CASSLNSGYGYTF
d_gene: .
abundance: .
j_gene: TRBJ1-2
v_gene: TRBV28

CDR3nt: TGTGCCAGCAGGTCCGGACAGGGGGCGTTTTCTGGTGGCTACACCTTC
CDR3aa: CASRSGQGAFSGGYTF
d_gene: TRBD1
abundance: .
j_gene: TRBJ1-2
v_gene: TRBV13

CDR3nt: TGTGCCAGCAGCCCAGGGACAGGTCCCTACAATGAGCAGTTCTTC
CDR3aa: CASSPGTGPYNEQFF
d_gene: TRBD1
abundance: .
j_gene: TRBJ2-1
v_gene: TRBV7-3

CDR3nt: TGTGCCAGCAGCCGATTCGGAGGGGAAGATGAAAAACTGTTTTTT
CDR3aa: CASSRFGGEDEKLFF
d_gene: .
abundance: once
j_gene: TRBJ1-4
v_gene: TRBV9

CDR3nt: TGTGCCAGCAGACCAGGGGGCGCGAGAACCGGGGAGCTGTTTTTT
CDR3aa: CASRPGGARTGELFF
d_gene: TRBD1
abundance: .
j_gene: TRBJ2-2
v_gene: TRBV7-2

CDR3nt: TGTGCCAGTAGCGGAGGTTTGGTAGGAGGGAATCAGCCCCAGCATTTT
CDR3aa: CASSGGLVGGNQPQHF
d_gene: .
abundance: few
j_gene: TRBJ1-5
v_gene: TRBV19

CDR3nt: TGTGCCAGCACCATAGACAGGGAACGAAACACCATATATTTT
CDR3aa: CASTIDRERNTIYF
d_gene: TRBD1
abundance: .
j_gene: TRBJ1-3
v_gene: TRBV6-6

CDR3nt: TGTGCCAGCTCACAATCAAATCAGCCCCAGCATTTT
CDR3aa: CASSQSNQPQHF
d_gene: .
abundance: once
j_gene: TRBJ1-5
v_gene: TRBV18

CDR3nt: TGCGCCAGCAGCTTGCCTAGTGGGGGCCAGTACTTC
CDR3aa: CASSLPSGGQYF
d_gene: .
abundance: .
j_gene: TRBJ2-5
v_gene: TRBV5-1

CDR3nt: TGTGCCATAACCGGGACTAGCACAGATACGCAGTATTTT
CDR3aa: CAITGTSTDTQYF
d_gene: .
abundance: .
j_gene: TRBJ2-3
v_gene: TRBV11-1

CDR3nt: TGTGCCAGCAGCTCTCGAGACAGTTCCTATGGCTACACCTTC
CDR3aa: CASSSRDSSYGYTF
d_gene: .
abundance: .
j_gene: TRBJ1-2
v_gene: TRBV7-8

CDR3nt: TGTGCCAGCGATGAGGACAGGGGGCTAGGCAATGAGCAGTTCTTC
CDR3aa: CASDEDRGLGNEQFF
d_gene: TRBD1
abundance: .
j_gene: TRBJ2-1
v_gene: TRBV11-1

CDR3nt: TGTGCCAGCAGAACACAGGGGTTCGTTAATTCACCCCTCCACTTT
CDR3aa: CASRTQGFVNSPLHF
d_gene: TRBD1
abundance: .
j_gene: TRBJ1-6
v_gene: TRBV3-1/TRBV3-2

CDR3nt: TGTGCCAGCTCATTTGACAGGGAAGGAAACACCATATATTTT
CDR3aa: CASSFDREGNTIYF
d_gene: TRBD1
abundance: few
j_gene: TRBJ1-3
v_gene: TRBV18

CDR3nt: TGCGCCAGCAGCAGCCAGACAGGGGGTACCTTTGGCAACACTGAAGCTTTCTTT
CDR3aa: CASSSQTGGTFGNTEAFF
d_gene: TRBD1
abundance: .
j_gene: TRBJ1-1
v_gene: TRBV5-1

CDR3nt: TGTGCCAGCAGCCCCGAGAAGTTCACGAACACTGAAGCTTTCTTT
CDR3aa: CASSPEKFTNTEAFF
d_gene: .
abundance: .
j_gene: TRBJ1-1
v_gene: TRBV6-5

CDR3nt: TGCGCCAGCAGCTTGGGGCAGTCCCGAGTCTACAATGAGCAGTTCTTC
CDR3aa: CASSLGQSRVYNEQFF
d_gene: .
abundance: .
j_gene: TRBJ2-1
v_gene: TRBV5-1

CDR3nt: TGTGCCAGCAGACTCGGAGGGGGAGTGGCTCCTAATGAGCAGTTCTTC
CDR3aa: CASRLGGGVAPNEQFF
d_gene: .
abundance: .
j_gene: TRBJ2-1
v_gene: TRBV6-6

CDR3nt: TGTGCCAGCAGCCGGGGGCCCAATAGCAATCAGCCCCAGCATTTT
CDR3aa: CASSRGPNSNQPQHF
d_gene: .
abundance: .
j_gene: TRBJ1-5
v_gene: TRBV3-1/TRBV3-2

CDR3nt: TGTGCCACCAGTGAATCGAGGGGCAGCAGGTACAATGAGCAGTTCTTC
CDR3aa: CATSESRGSRYNEQFF
d_gene: .
abundance: once
j_gene: TRBJ2-1
v_gene: TRBV24-1

CDR3nt: TGTGCCAGCTCACCAAAGGAGAGAAGCGGGGAGCTGTTTTTT
CDR3aa: CASSPKERSGELFF
d_gene: .
abundance: .
j_gene: TRBJ2-2
v_gene: TRBV18

CDR3nt: TGTGCCAGCAGCGCGACAGCAACTAATGAAAAACTGTTTTTT
CDR3aa: CASSATATNEKLFF
d_gene: .
abundance: .
j_gene: TRBJ1-4
v_gene: TRBV9

CDR3nt: TGTGCCAGCAGCTTCTTTGGACATCTTGAAGCTTTCTTT
CDR3aa: CASSFFGHLEAFF
d_gene: .
abundance: few
j_gene: TRBJ1-1
v_gene: TRBV7-2

CDR3nt: TGTGCCAGCGGACACAGGGGGAAAGGCTATGGCTACACCTTC
CDR3aa: CASGHRGKGYGYTF
d_gene: TRBD1
abundance: .
j_gene: TRBJ1-2
v_gene: TRBV7-2

CDR3nt: TGTGCCAGCCAAACCCCCTTGGTTGATGAGCAGTTCTTC
CDR3aa: CASQTPLVDEQFF
d_gene: .
abundance: few
j_gene: TRBJ2-1
v_gene: TRBV7-2

CDR3nt: TGTGCCAGCAGCCCACGAAGCCTGAACACCGGGGAGCTGTTTTTT
CDR3aa: CASSPRSLNTGELFF
d_gene: .
abundance: few
j_gene: TRBJ2-2
v_gene: TRBV5-4

CDR3nt: TGTGCCAGCAGTTTAAGAGGGGGTCGAACTGAAGCTTTCTTT
CDR3aa: CASSLRGGRTEAFF
d_gene: .
abundance: .
j_gene: TRBJ1-1
v_gene: TRBV28

CDR3nt: TGTGCCACCAGTGAGGGACAGTATTACAATGAGCAGTTCTTC
CDR3aa: CATSEGQYYNEQFF
d_gene: TRBD1
abundance: .
j_gene: TRBJ2-1
v_gene: TRBV24-1

CDR3nt: TGTGCCAGCAGCTTTACTGGAAACACCATATATTTT
CDR3aa: CASSFTGNTIYF
d_gene: .
abundance: once
j_gene: TRBJ1-3
v_gene: TRBV11-2

CDR3nt: TGTGCCAGCAGCTTGGGGGCCATGGGTGGCTACACCTTC
CDR3aa: CASSLGAMGGYTF
d_gene: .
abundance: once
j_gene: TRBJ1-2
v_gene: TRBV5-4

CDR3nt: TGTGCCAGCAGCGCGTATAGCGGGGGGTCCACAGATACGCAGTATTTT
CDR3aa: CASSAYSGGSTDTQYF
d_gene: TRBD2
abundance: .
j_gene: TRBJ2-3
v_gene: TRBV9

CDR3nt: TGTGCCAGCAGCGCAAAGACCGGGACTCGTCAAGAGACCCAGTACTTC
CDR3aa: CASSAKTGTRQETQYF
d_gene: .
abundance: .
j_gene: TRBJ2-5
v_gene: TRBV21-1

CDR3nt: TGTGCCAGCAGAGCCGGCGGGGGGGCGATAGATACGCAGTATTTT
CDR3aa: CASRAGGGAIDTQYF
d_gene: TRBD2
abundance: .
j_gene: TRBJ2-3
v_gene: TRBV5-4